Shown below are 10 T cell receptor beta chains from a single sample sequenced in a study of PD-L1 blockade in urothelial cancer. Data came from immunoSEQ multiplex PCR; TCRdb stores just in-frame clones and leaves some out. The repertoire holds thousands of clones, with 30% to 45% as singletons. The specimen comprised tumor tissue, sampled before atezolizumab (anti-PD-L1) treatment. Receptors originate from a man aged 60 to 75 with urothelial cancer.

This clone was detected only a few times. This CDR3 is CASAIETGGGIEKLFF. The CDR3 DNA reads TGTGCCAGCGCCATAGAGACAGGGGGCGGCATTGAAAAACTGTTTTTT. V usage is TRBV2 and J usage is TRBJ1-4; 10 bases are shared with TRBD1. Germline-derived CDR1 and CDR2 are SNHLY and FYNNEI. This CDR3 has 16 amino acids. V shed 8 bases, J shed 7 bases, and the junction held 13 bases outside the gene matches.

This clone was seen only a few times. The chain recombines TRBV6-8 with TRBJ2-1, with TRBD2 matching over 7 bases. Germline V gene data show CDR1 as MNHGY and CDR2 as SAAAGT. J was trimmed by 8 bases and V by 1 base; bases with no gene match: 2. The CDR3 is 13 residues long. The CDR3 here is CASSYFGGDEQFF. CDR3 in DNA: TGTGCCAGCAGTTACTTTGGGGGGGATGAGCAGTTCTTC.

V usage is TRBV6-8 and J usage is TRBJ2-1; D gene uncertain. Germline CDR1 and CDR2: MNHGY and SAAAGT. Trimming removed 7 bases from V and 3 bases from J, with 16 bases in between. The CDR3 extends over 15 amino acids. DNA of the CDR3: TGTGCCAGCACCATGGGAAAGCACCTCTACAATGAGCAGTTCTTC. Protein sequence: CASTMGKHLYNEQFF.

This clone appeared a few times. The gene calls are TRBV6-8 and TRBJ1-2; possibly TRBD1 for D (5 bases). CDR1 and CDR2 from the germline V gene are MNHGY and SAAAGT. This CDR3 comprises 12 residues. V was pared by 5 bases and J by 4 bases, with 8 bases between. CDR3 region: CASSAGGYGYTF. The CDR3 nucleotides are TGTGCCAGCAGTGCTGGGGGCTATGGCTACACCTTC.

This clone was seen only a few times. The chain is built from TRBV6-8 and TRBJ2-1; D is ambiguous. The CDR3 sequence is 13 residues long. Trimming took off 6 bases at V and 4 bases at J, with 10 bases between the two ends. Germline V gene data show CDR1 as MNHGY and CDR2 as SAAAGT. CDR3 nucleotides: TGTGCCAGCAGCGAAGACTTATACAATGAGCAGTTCTTC. It encodes CASSEDLYNEQFF.

The chain recombines TRBV28 with TRBJ1-3, with D hard to call. V lost 2 bases and J 0 bases, leaving 8 bases between the germline ends. CDR3 length: 15 amino acids. Germline values: CDR1 MDHEN, CDR2 SYDVKM. The CDR3 spells CASSLPLGSGNTIYF. The DNA for the CDR3 is TGTGCCAGCAGTTTACCACTCGGCTCTGGAAACACCATATATTTT.

The chain is built from TRBV19 and TRBJ2-7, with TRBD1 matching 7 bases. CDR3 length: 14 amino acids. Trimming took 3 bases from V and 6 from J; bases not matched to a gene: 8. Germline V gene data show CDR1 as LNHDA and CDR2 as SQIVND (reference sequence). CDR3 nucleotide sequence: TGTGCCAGTAGTATCACATCAGGGGGTGGCGAGCAGTACTTC. Its protein product is CASSITSGGGEQYF.

This chain uses TRBV30 with TRBJ2-7; possibly TRBD1 or TRBD2 for D (5 bases each). CDR3 length: 14 residues. Germline V gene sequence: CDR1 GTSNPN, CDR2 SVGIG (reference sequence). Trimming cost V 0 bases and J 5 bases, with 14 bases left between them. CDR3 DNA sequence: TGTGCCTGGAGTGTGGCAGGACGGGACGACGAGCAGTACTTC. Translation: CAWSVAGRDDEQYF.

This clone was counted a few times. This chain connects TRBV30 to TRBJ1-6; 8 bases align to TRBD1. With 1 base clipped from V and 9 bases from J, the junction kept 5 bases outside the gene matches. Germline V gives CDR1 GTSNPN, CDR2 SVGIG (reference sequence). The CDR3 covers 14 residues. The CDR3 DNA sequence: TGTGCCTGGAGTGGTTTAACAGGGGGTTCACCCCTCCACTTT. Protein product: CAWSGLTGGSPLHF. Looking up the rest from reference TRBV30 and TRBJ1-6 gives the full variable domain: SQTIHQWPATLVQPVGSPLSLECTVEGTSNPNLYWYRQAAGRGLQLLFYSVGIGQISSEVPQNLSASRPQDRQFILSSKKLLLSDSGFYLCAWSGLTGGSPLHFGNGTRLTVT.

This clone was seen only once. The chain carries TRBV19 and TRBJ1-2; 7 nucleotides line up with TRBD1. The CDR3 loop spans 14 amino acids. Germline assignment: CDR1 LNHDA and CDR2 SQIVND (reference sequence). J lost 7 bases, V lost 9 bases, and 14 bases had no gene match. The CDR3 DNA follows: TGTGCCAGCGGGGGGACCGGGACAGTACGTGGCTACACCTTC. Translated: CASGGTGTVRGYTF.